The T cell receptor (beta chain) described here comes from a study of control samples from healthy donors and cancer patients. Here immunoSEQ multiplex PCR was the method, and the copy in TCRdb shows in-frame clones only, minus some. Of fewer than 120,000 clones listed, roughly 88% are singletons. CDR3 size: 16 residues. Germline V CDR1 and CDR2: MNHEY, SMNVEV (reference sequence). The V end lost 0 bases, the J end lost 0 bases, and 11 bases lay between the germline ends. The chain links TRBV27 to TRBJ1-2, with D perhaps matching TRBD1 (6 bases). The TCR sequence derives from a woman aged 55-69 years with lung cancer. Sequencing input: PBMCs. DNA for the CDR3: TGTGCCAGCAGTTTATCCGCGACAGGAGCTAACTATGGCTACACCTTC. This codes for CASSLSATGANYGYTF.